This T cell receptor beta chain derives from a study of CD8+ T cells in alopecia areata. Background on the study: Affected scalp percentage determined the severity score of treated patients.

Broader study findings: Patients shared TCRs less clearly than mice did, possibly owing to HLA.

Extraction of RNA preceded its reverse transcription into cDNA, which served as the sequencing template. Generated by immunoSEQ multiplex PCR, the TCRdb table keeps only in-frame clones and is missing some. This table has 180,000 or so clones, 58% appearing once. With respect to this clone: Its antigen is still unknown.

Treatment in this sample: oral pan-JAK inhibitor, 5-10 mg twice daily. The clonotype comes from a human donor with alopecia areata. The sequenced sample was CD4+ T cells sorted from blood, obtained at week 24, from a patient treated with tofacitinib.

The CDR3 loop is CASMDRYEQYF. The CDR3 DNA is TGTGCCAGCATGGACAGATACGAGCAGTACTTC. This chain uses TRBV27 with TRBJ2-7; TRBD1 might be the D (6 bases). The V gene lost 7 bases and the J gene lost 4 bases, with 8 bases spanning the gap. There are 11 residues in the CDR3. The V gene's germline CDR1 is MNHEY and CDR2 SMNVEV (reference sequence).